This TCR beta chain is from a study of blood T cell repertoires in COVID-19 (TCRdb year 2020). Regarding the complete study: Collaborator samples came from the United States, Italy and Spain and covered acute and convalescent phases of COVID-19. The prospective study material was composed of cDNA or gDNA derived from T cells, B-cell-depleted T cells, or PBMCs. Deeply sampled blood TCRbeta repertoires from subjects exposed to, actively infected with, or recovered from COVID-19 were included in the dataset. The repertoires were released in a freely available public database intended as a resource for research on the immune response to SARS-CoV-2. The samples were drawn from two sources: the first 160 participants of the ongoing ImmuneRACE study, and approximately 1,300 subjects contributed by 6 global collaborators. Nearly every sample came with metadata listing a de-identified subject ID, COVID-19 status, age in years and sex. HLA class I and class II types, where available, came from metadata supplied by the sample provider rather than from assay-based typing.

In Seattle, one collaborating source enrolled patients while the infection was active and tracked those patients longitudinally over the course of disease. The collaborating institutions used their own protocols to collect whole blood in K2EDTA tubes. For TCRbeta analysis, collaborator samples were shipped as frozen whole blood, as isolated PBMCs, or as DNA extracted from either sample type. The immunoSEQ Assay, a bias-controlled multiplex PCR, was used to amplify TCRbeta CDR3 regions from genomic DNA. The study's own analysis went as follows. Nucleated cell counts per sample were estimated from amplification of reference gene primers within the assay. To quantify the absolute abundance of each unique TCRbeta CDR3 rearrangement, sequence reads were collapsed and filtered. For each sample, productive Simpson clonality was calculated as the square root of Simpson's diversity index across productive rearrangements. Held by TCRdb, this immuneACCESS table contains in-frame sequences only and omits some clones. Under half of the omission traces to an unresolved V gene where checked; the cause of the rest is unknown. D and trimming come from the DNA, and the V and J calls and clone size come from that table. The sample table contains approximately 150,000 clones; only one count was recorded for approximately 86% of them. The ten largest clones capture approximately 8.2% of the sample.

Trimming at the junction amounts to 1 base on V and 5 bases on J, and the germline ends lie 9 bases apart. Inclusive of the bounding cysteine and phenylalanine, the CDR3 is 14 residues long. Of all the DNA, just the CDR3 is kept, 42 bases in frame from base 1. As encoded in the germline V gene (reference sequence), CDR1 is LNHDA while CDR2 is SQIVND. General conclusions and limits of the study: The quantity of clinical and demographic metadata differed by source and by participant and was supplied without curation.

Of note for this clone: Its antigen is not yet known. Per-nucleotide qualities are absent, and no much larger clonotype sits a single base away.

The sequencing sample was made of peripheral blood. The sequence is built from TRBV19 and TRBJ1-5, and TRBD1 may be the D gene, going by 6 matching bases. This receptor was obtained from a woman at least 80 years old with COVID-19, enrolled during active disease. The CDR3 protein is CASSIAAGDQPQHF. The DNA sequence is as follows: TGTGCCAGTAGTATAGCGGCAGGGGATCAGCCCCAGCATTTT.